The present TCR beta chain was sequenced within a study of T cell responses to AZD1222 COVID-19 vaccine. Study-level background: Both about-4-week and about-12-week second-dose recipients were combined. Study results and caveats: The repertoires were collected only after the peak T cell response. The donors showed a predominance of white British ancestry and of females, with possible underestimation of clonal diversity.

Concerning this clone: Antigen specificity is unknown.

The CDR3 is 11 residues long. V dropped 2 bases and J dropped 8 bases, with 9 bases sitting between them. The germline CDR1 and CDR2 sequences are DFQATT and SNEGSKA (reference sequence). Produced via immunoSEQ multiplex PCR; TCRdb's table is partial and in-frame only. The sample contains about 120,000 clones, around 87% of which appear only once. The TCR originated in an adult in good health. This sample comprised peripheral blood, obtained on day 0 of AZD1222 vaccination. This sequence joins TRBV20-1 and TRBJ1-2; a weak D match, TRBD1 (5 bases). DNA for the CDR3: TGCAGTGCTAGAACAGGAGAAGGCTACACCTTC. Protein product: CSARTGEGYTF.